This TCR beta chain originates from a study of response to subunit inactivated influenza vaccine. This clonotype was observed a few times. TCRdb ran MiXCR on the RT-PCR reads and lists one entry per CDR3 protein. The table shows about 540,000 distinct CDR3 sequences, with 20% to 25% occurring only once. The CDR3 is made up of 13 amino acids. Looked up from germline, CDR1 is MNHNY and CDR2 is SVGAGI (reference sequence). Trimming pared 2 bases from V and 5 bases from J, leaving 10 bases between. These data were likewise used in another study, on T cells expressing NK-cell markers. As reported in that work: The cDNA for TCR beta came from 5'RACE template switching with UMIs. The share of CD8+ T cells held by dominant NKG2C+ clonotypes was about 1.0-7.5% in over 5 donors. A handful of donors likewise had their CD3+CD56-NKG2C+ fraction led by these clonotypes.

The material sequenced was CD4+ T cells sorted from PBMCs, taken approximately 13 days after vaccination. The chain employs TRBV6-6 and TRBJ2-7; weak D call: TRBD1 (6 bases). The clonotype originates from a man in his fifties who received an inactivated influenza vaccine. Here the CDR3 reads CASSYEGVHEQYF. In DNA form, the CDR3 reads TGTGCCAGCAGTTACGAGGGGGTCCACGAGCAGTACTTC.